What follows is one TCR beta chain and its context. Its cognate antigen is unknown. The data stem from a study of CD8+CD57+ T cells in acquired aplastic anemia. Study-level information: An average of 3.2 ug of DNA was obtained from sorted CD4+ and CD8+ cells. The study's findings and limits: Any difference that existed in CD8+ Simpson's diversity between patients and controls was not significant. Sharing between patients and controls was observed for roughly 30 CD8+ CDR3 sequences.

Trimming at V came to 2 bases and at J to 6 bases, leaving 4 bases not matched to a gene. The germline V gene encodes CDR1 MNHEY and CDR2 SMNVEV (reference sequence). This CDR3 comprises 14 residues. Genomic DNA provided the template from which TCR beta VDJ and CDR3 profiles were obtained. TCRdb re-analysed the reads in MiXCR, keeping a single row per CDR3 protein. Of approximately 270,000 distinct CDR3 sequences in the sample, 50% to 70% are singletons; the top ten hold roughly 8%. The TCR comes from a human donor with severe aplastic anemia or a healthy control (not recorded which). The specimen was sorted CD4+, CD8+, or CD8+CD57+ T cells (not recorded which) from PBMCs. The rearrangement links TRBV27 to TRBJ1-5, with TRBD1 identical over 7 bases. CDR3 protein: CASSLERGRQPQHF. The CDR3 DNA reads TGTGCCAGCAGTTTAGAAAGGGGGCGTCAGCCCCAGCATTTT.